The source of this T cell receptor beta chain is a study of early T cells in non-severe SARS-CoV-2 infection. As for the study in general: Bulk RNA isolated from unsorted whole blood underwent sequencing; chains were not paired.

Study-level results: Anti-spike CD8 responses were favored in VDJdb matching, and private and CD4 specificities were missed.

Unique molecular identifiers (one per individual cDNA molecule) were attached. MiXCR, applied by TCRdb to the 5' RACE reads, yields one record per CDR3 protein. The table has almost 65,000 distinct CDR3 sequences, around 4.7% seen once. From germline, CDR1 is LGHNA and CDR2 YNFKEQ. The CDR3 runs 14 residues. V lost 3 bases, J lost 5 bases, and 11 bases lay in between. Notes on this clonotype: The antigen remains undetermined.

The V gene is TRBV4-2, the J gene TRBJ2-1; TRBD2 might be the D (5 bases). The sequenced sample consisted of whole blood. The receptor was derived from an adult who was a healthcare worker with PCR-confirmed SARS-CoV-2 infection or an uninfected control (not recorded which). In nucleotides, the CDR3 is TGTGCCAGCAGCCACGGGGATCTAGACAATGAGCAGTTCTTC. Amino acids: CASSHGDLDNEQFF.